The 17 T cell receptor beta chains given below trace back to one sample, sequenced in a study of T cell responses to AZD1222 COVID-19 vaccine. Repertoires were generated with immunoSEQ multiplex PCR, while TCRdb's copy carries only in-frame clones and drops some. This sample has roughly 190,000 clones, with roughly 91% found just once. The sequenced sample was peripheral blood, obtained on day 0 of AZD1222 vaccination. The receptors here all came from an adult in good health.

This chain connects TRBV6-2 or TRBV6-3 to TRBJ1-5; tentatively, D is TRBD1 (5 bases). CDR1 MNHEY and CDR2 SVGEGT come from the germline V gene. CDR3 length: 15 residues. V lost 7 bases and J lost 3, with 16 bases in between. The CDR3 loop reads CASTPVRGLNQPQHF. The CDR3 region has the DNA TGTGCCAGCACCCCCGTTCGGGGCCTCAATCAGCCCCAGCATTTT.

This chain joins TRBV2 and TRBJ1-1, with TRBD1 as a possible D gene (6 bases). V was cut by 6 bases and J by 5 bases, with 16 bases left in between. CDR1 is SNHLY, CDR2 FYNNEI, per germline. CDR3 length: 14 amino acids. The CDR3 region has the DNA TGTGCCAGCAGGCTGGTGGGGGGCTTGACTGAAGCTTTCTTT. Its translation: CASRLVGGLTEAFF.

The V call is TRBV5-1, the J call TRBJ1-2; no reliable D call. Between the trimmed V and J ends, which lost 4 bases and 7 bases, there was a span of 23 bases. CDR1 SGHRS and CDR2 YFSETQ come from the germline V gene. The length of the CDR3 is 16 residues. As DNA, the CDR3 is TGCGCCAGCAGCCCTACCATGTCGGGGATCGTCGGTGGCTACACCTTC. Encoded protein: CASSPTMSGIVGGYTF.

The genes are TRBV21-1 and TRBJ2-1; the table calls TRBD1, which could not be checked here. TRBV21-1 is shown as a pseudogene. The CDR3 length is 19 residues. The CDR3 DNA sequence: TGTGCCAGCAGCAAAGTCGGTGGTACAGGGGGGAGATCCTACAATGAGCAGTTCTTC. Translating it yields CASSKVGGTGGRSYNEQFF.

This chain links TRBV19 with TRBJ2-7; 12 nucleotides line up with TRBD2. Germline V lookup: CDR1 LNHDA, CDR2 SQIVND (reference sequence). This CDR3 spans 16 amino acids. Trimming took 0 bases from V and 1 from J; bases not matched to a gene: 1. In DNA, the CDR3 is TGTGCCAGTAGTATAGAGACTAGCGGGAGATCCTACGAGCAGTACTTC. It is translated as CASSIETSGRSYEQYF.

This clone was seen a few times. V and J are TRBV10-3 and TRBJ1-6, with 10 bases that match TRBD1. Germline loops: CDR1 ENHRY, CDR2 SYGVKD. V shed 2 bases and J 10 bases; nucleotides not matched to a gene: 11. The CDR3 runs 17 residues. CDR3 residues: CAISETRTGGRGSPLHF. The CDR3 nucleotides read TGTGCCATCAGTGAGACCCGGACAGGGGGAAGAGGCTCACCCCTCCACTTT.

The rearrangement uses TRBV10-3 and TRBJ1-4, with 7 bases aligning to TRBD1. The CDR3 loop spans 15 amino acids. Per the germline V gene, CDR1 is ENHRY and CDR2 is SYGVKD. J was trimmed by 5 bases and V by 6 bases; bases with no gene match: 9. CDR3 protein: CAIRDNRGPNEKLFF. The CDR3, as DNA: TGTGCCATCAGGGACAACAGGGGCCCGAATGAAAAACTGTTTTTT.

This clone was seen only once. The chain recombines TRBV25-1 with TRBJ2-5; D is possibly TRBD1 (5 bases). This CDR3 is 16 amino acids long. The germline V gene encodes CDR1 MGHDK and CDR2 SYGVNS. V lost 1 base to trimming and J lost 0 bases, with 12 bases between them. The CDR3 loop reads CASSEFGRTNQETQYF. In nucleotides, the CDR3 is TGTGCCAGCAGTGAATTTGGCAGGACAAACCAAGAGACCCAGTACTTC. The whole variable domain, filled in from reference TRBV25-1 and TRBJ2-5, reads EADIYQTPRYLVIGTGKKITLECSQTMGHDKMYWYQQDPGMELHLIHYSYGVNSTEKGDLSSESTVSRIRTEHFPLTLESARPSHTSQYLCASSEFGRTNQETQYFGPGTRLLVL.

This chain connects TRBV7-2 to TRBJ1-3; a weak D match, TRBD1 (6 bases). Trimming took 4 bases from V and 1 from J, leaving 11 bases between them. The CDR3 covers 15 residues. The V gene's germline CDR1 is SGHTA and CDR2 FQGNSA. The CDR3 bases are TGTGCCAGCAGCTCTGCACAGGGATCTGGAAACACCATATATTTT. This translates into CASSSAQGSGNTIYF. Drawing the rest from reference TRBV7-2 and TRBJ1-3, the complete variable domain is GAGVSQSPSNKVTEKGKDVELRCDPISGHTALYWYRQSLGQGLEFLIYFQGNSAPDKSGLPSDRFSAERTGGSVSTLTIQRTQQEDSAVYLCASSSAQGSGNTIYFGEGSWLTVV.

This chain joins TRBV9 and TRBJ2-7, with D perhaps TRBD1 (5 bases). The germline V gene encodes CDR1 SGDLS and CDR2 YYNGEE. V lost 0 bases to trimming and J lost 5 bases, with 18 bases between them. This CDR3 is 16 amino acids long. This CDR3 reads CASSVGHSWGDNEQYF. The CDR3 DNA is TGTGCCAGCAGCGTAGGTCACTCTTGGGGCGACAACGAGCAGTACTTC.

The chain couples TRBV6-6 to TRBJ2-7, with 7 bases identical to TRBD1. This CDR3 region has 12 residues. Germline V gene sequence: CDR1 MNHNY, CDR2 SVGAGI (reference sequence). V shed 5 bases, J shed 8 bases, and the junction held 6 bases outside the gene matches. For the CDR3, the DNA is TGTGCCAGCAGTACGGGGACAGCGAAGCAGTACTTC. Translation gives CASSTGTAKQYF.

The chain carries TRBV11-1 and TRBJ2-7; 8 bases match TRBD1. The CDR3 has 15 amino acids. CDR1 and CDR2 from the germline V gene are SGHAT and FQDESV (reference sequence). V was pared by 5 bases and J by 5 bases, with 11 bases of the junction left unmatched. CDR3 nucleotides: TGTGCCAGCAGCCGCCCGGGACAGGTTGGAGACGAGCAGTACTTC. Its protein is CASSRPGQVGDEQYF. Full variable domain (rest looked up from reference TRBV11-1 and TRBJ2-7): EAEVAQSPRYKITEKSQAVAFWCDPISGHATLYWYRQILGQGPELLVQFQDESVVDDSQLPKDRFSAERLKGVDSTLKIQPAELGDSAMYLCASSRPGQVGDEQYFGPGTRLTVT.

Only a few counts were recorded for this clone. The chain carries TRBV4-2 and TRBJ2-3; 9 nucleotides align to TRBD2. CDR3 size: 19 residues. V was pared by 5 bases and J by 2 bases, with 17 bases of the junction left unmatched. Germline assignment: CDR1 LGHNA and CDR2 YNFKEQ. For the CDR3, the DNA is TGTGCCAGCAGCTACCAAGATTCCGTCGCGGGAGGGATCACAGATACGCAGTATTTT. It yields the protein CASSYQDSVAGGITDTQYF.

V usage is TRBV2 and J usage is TRBJ2-2, with a tentative D call TRBD1 (7 bases). Germline V gives CDR1 SNHLY, CDR2 FYNNEI. V lost 8 bases to trimming and J lost 3 bases, with 22 bases between them. The CDR3 is 17 amino acids. The CDR3 protein is CASANFGGGDYTGELFF. The DNA for the CDR3 is TGTGCCAGCGCCAATTTTGGAGGGGGCGACTACACCGGGGAGCTGTTTTTT.

This chain links TRBV27 with TRBJ1-5, with 9 bases aligning to TRBD1. Germline lookup yields CDR1 MNHEY and CDR2 SMNVEV (reference sequence). The V and J ends lost 8 bases and 1 base, in that order; junction bases with no gene match: 6. The CDR3 spans 15 residues. The CDR3 DNA reads TGTGCCAGCGGGGGGACAGGGACGAGCAATCAGCCCCAGCATTTT. This encodes CASGGTGTSNQPQHF.

The chain joins TRBV4-3 to TRBJ2-7; TRBD2 agrees at 9 bases. Germline CDR1 reads LGHNA; CDR2 reads YSLEER. Unmatched junction bases numbered 6, after V lost 1 base and J lost 2 bases. The CDR3 covers 16 residues. The CDR3 region is CASSQVKGGGAYEQYF. The CDR3 DNA follows: TGCGCCAGCAGCCAAGTAAAGGGCGGGGGGGCCTACGAGCAGTACTTC.

The chain uses TRBV19 and TRBJ1-2; 8 bases are shared with TRBD1. V gave up 8 bases and J gave up 2 bases; unmatched junction bases: 10. Germline assignment: CDR1 LNHDA and CDR2 SQIVND (reference sequence). The CDR3 extends over 15 amino acids. CDR3 residues: CASVKQGGFNYGYTF. The CDR3 DNA sequence: TGTGCCAGTGTTAAACAGGGGGGCTTCAACTATGGCTACACCTTC.